The 3 T cell receptor beta chains below come from one sample, sequenced in a study of naive and memory T cell subsets. Their antigens remain unidentified. An equimolar mix of two oligonucleotides served as the beta constant-region primer for TRBC1 and TRBC2. Four rounds of PCR amplified the ligated cDNA using nested alpha and beta constant-region primers plus SP2. TCRdb re-called the UMI-ligation and nested PCR reads through MiXCR, storing one row per CDR3 protein. The sample consists of 98,000 or so distinct CDR3 sequences, about 11% of them appearing once. Study-level results: Naive repertoires, especially CD8, held a few larger clonotypes, possibly memory cells re-expressing CD45RA.

Sequencing input: naive CD4+ T cells from blood. These receptors all stem from a human donor in good health.

The chain uses TRBV5-1 and TRBJ2-5; D might be TRBD1 (6 bases). This CDR3 has 15 amino acids. From germline, CDR1 is SGHRS and CDR2 YFSETQ. Trimming removed 4 bases from V and 1 base from J, with 14 bases in between. CDR3 amino acids: CASSQRGTVQETQYF. The CDR3, as DNA: TGCGCCAGCAGCCAGAGGGGGACGGTCCAAGAGACCCAGTACTTC.

This clonotype appeared a few times. V gene TRBV12-3 or TRBV12-4 combines with J gene TRBJ1-1, with unresolved D. The CDR3 has 11 residues. V gave up 2 bases and J gave up 7 bases, with 5 bases separating them. The CDR3 here is CASSLRGEAFF. The CDR3 DNA reads TGTGCCAGCAGTTTACGAGGTGAAGCTTTCTTT.

The CDR3 loop is CASSPGQTREKLFF. The CDR3 coding sequence is TGTGCCAGCAGCCCTGGACAGACTAGGGAAAAACTGTTTTTT. The chain uses TRBV7-9 and TRBJ1-4; a possible D gene is TRBD1 (6 bases). The V gene lost 5 bases and the J gene lost 8 bases, with 15 bases spanning the gap. This CDR3 comprises 14 residues. CDR1 and CDR2 from the germline V gene are SEHNR and FQNEAQ (reference sequence). Filled out from reference TRBV7-9 and TRBJ1-4, the complete variable domain reads DTGVSQNPRHKITKRGQNVTFRCDPISEHNRLYWYRQTLGQGPEFLTYFQNEAQLEKSRLLSDRFSAERPKGSFSTLEIQRTEQGDSAMYLCASSPGQTREKLFFGSGTQLSVL.